Here is one TCR beta chain with its context. The antigen remains undetermined. It was with 60 Vbeta and 13 Jbeta primers that the PCR ran. Sequencing was performed with immunoSEQ multiplex PCR; in TCRdb, only in-frame clones are kept and a portion is missing. This repertoire shows hundreds of thousands of clones, roughly 79% found once; its top ten account for roughly 1.9%. This entry comes from a study of cytomegalovirus exposure and HLA in healthy donors. The study's findings and limits: As a later analysis showed, a missense DCLRE1C variant was linked to trimming of TCR beta V- and J-genes.

CDR1 is SGHRS and CDR2 is YFSETQ in the germline V gene. The CDR3 length is 17 residues. V shed 3 bases and J 0 bases; nucleotides not matched to a gene: 8. This sequence joins TRBV5-1 and TRBJ2-1; 8 bases align to TRBD2. Sequenced input: PBMCs. This sequence originates from a male donor in good health and CMV-seronegative. For the CDR3, the DNA is TGCGCCAGCAGCTGGTCGCTTAGCGGGACCTCCTACAATGAGCAGTTCTTC. Translation: CASSWSLSGTSYNEQFF.